This T cell receptor beta chain was obtained from a study of blood T cell repertoires in COVID-19. Study-wide context: Sites in the United States, Italy and Spain provided acute and convalescent COVID-19 samples. T cells, B-cell-depleted T cells, or PBMCs provided the cDNA or gDNA that served as material.

Source study methods: Reference gene primer amplification gave nucleated cell count estimates. TCRdb keeps only in-frame clones here, not all; method: immunoSEQ multiplex PCR. The V and J calls and the clone size are those of that table, but D and trimming were determined from the DNA. The sample yields about 110,000 clones, 76% seen once. J gave up 7 bases and V 1 base, and 12 bases lay outside the gene matches. This CDR3 is built from 18 residues. The V gene's germline CDR1 is SGHTA and CDR2 FQGNSA. Seattle cases were enrolled at active infection and followed longitudinally. The rearrangement uses TRBV7-2 and TRBJ1-5, with 11 bases aligning to TRBD1. The sample comprised peripheral blood. This clonotype originated in a man older than 75 with COVID-19, enrolled during active disease. The CDR3 DNA reads TGTGCCAGCAGCTTAGTTTTCGCAGGGACAGGGGGAAACCAGCCCCAGCATTTT. Its protein product is CASSLVFAGTGGNQPQHF.